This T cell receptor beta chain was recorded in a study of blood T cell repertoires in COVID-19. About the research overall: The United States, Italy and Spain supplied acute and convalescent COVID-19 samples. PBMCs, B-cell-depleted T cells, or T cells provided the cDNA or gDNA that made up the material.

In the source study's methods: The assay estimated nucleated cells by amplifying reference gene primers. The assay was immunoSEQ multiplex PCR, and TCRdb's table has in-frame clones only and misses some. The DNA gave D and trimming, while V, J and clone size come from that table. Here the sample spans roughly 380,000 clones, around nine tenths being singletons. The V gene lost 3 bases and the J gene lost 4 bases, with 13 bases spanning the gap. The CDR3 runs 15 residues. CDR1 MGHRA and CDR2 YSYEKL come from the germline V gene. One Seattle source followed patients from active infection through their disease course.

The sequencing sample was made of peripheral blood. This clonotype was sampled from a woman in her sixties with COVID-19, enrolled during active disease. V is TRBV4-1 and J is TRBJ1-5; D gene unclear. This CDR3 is CASSQLFDGNQPQHF. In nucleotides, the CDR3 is TGCGCCAGCAGCCAGTTATTCGACGGGAATCAGCCCCAGCATTTT.